Presented here are 14 T cell receptor beta chains from one specimen sequenced in a study of blood T cells in healthy people across ages. Next came a second PCR, run for about 7 to 12 cycles, which used a sample-barcoded 5' primer along with a J-beta primer mix. MiXCR was run by TCRdb on the 5' RACE reads, yielding one entry per CDR3 protein. The repertoire holds hundreds of thousands of distinct CDR3 sequences, with around three fifths as singletons. Sequenced: blood. These receptor sequences come from a man in his forties in good health.

This clonotype came up once. The chain carries TRBV7-2 and TRBJ2-5, with D uncertain. The better agreement between TRBJ2-7 and the DNA end casts doubt on the J call. This CDR3 comprises 14 residues. CDR1 is SGHTA and CDR2 is FQGNSA in the germline V gene. For the CDR3, the DNA is TGTGCCAGCAGCTTAGAGCTGTTCGGCTACGAGCAGTACTTC. The encoded protein is CASSLELFGYEQYF.

The chain carries TRBV5-1 and TRBJ2-1; D possibly corresponds to TRBD2 (6 bases). The CDR3 is 15 residues long. The germline V gene encodes CDR1 SGHRS and CDR2 YFSETQ. Trimming shortened V by 4 bases and J by 9 bases, and 20 bases separated the two germline ends. CDR3 in DNA: TGCGCCAGCAGCGCACGGGACTTGGTGGGCGGTGAGCAGTTCTTC. Amino acids: CASSARDLVGGEQFF. The full variable domain, its missing parts supplied by reference TRBV5-1 and TRBJ2-1, is KAGVTQTPRYLIKTRGQQVTLSCSPISGHRSVSWYQQTPGQGLQFLFEYFSETQRNKGNFPGRFSGRQFSNSRSEMNVSTLELGDSALYLCASSARDLVGGEQFFGPGTRLTVL.

This chain links TRBV7-9 with TRBJ2-7; 7 nucleotides agree with TRBD2. Per the germline V gene, CDR1 is SEHNR and CDR2 is FQNEAQ (reference sequence). This CDR3 comprises 18 residues. The J segment lost 5 bases and the V segment lost 5 bases, leaving 21 bases of the junction unmatched. The CDR3 DNA sequence: TGTGCCAGCAGCCCAAGTGCGAAACGGGGAGGGCCTACGGACGAGCAGTACTTC. Translated, it gives CASSPSAKRGGPTDEQYF. Combining the CDR3 with reference TRBV7-9 and TRBJ2-7 gives the whole variable domain DTGVSQNPRHKITKRGQNVTFRCDPISEHNRLYWYRQTLGQGPEFLTYFQNEAQLEKSRLLSDRFSAERPKGSFSTLEIQRTEQGDSAMYLCASSPSAKRGGPTDEQYFGPGTRLTVT.

This clonotype came up a few times. The chain combines TRBV7-6 with TRBJ2-1; 8 bases fit TRBD2. Germline-derived CDR1 and CDR2 are SGHVS and FNYEAQ. The CDR3 contains 15 residues. V trimming: 6 bases; J trimming: 2 bases; junction bases outside the gene matches: 6. CDR3 bases: TGTGCCAGCAGTAAAAGCGGGGGAACCTACAATGAGCAGTTCTTC. It specifies CASSKSGGTYNEQFF.

The chain joins TRBV29-1 to TRBJ2-7; D may be TRBD2 (6 bases). Germline V gives CDR1 SQVTM, CDR2 ANQGSEA. V lost 5 bases, J lost 1 base, and 21 bases lay in between. This CDR3 region has 16 residues. DNA for the CDR3: TGCAGCGTTCGGGAAGTCCTGGGGGGAACATCCTACGAGCAGTACTTC. Encoded protein: CSVREVLGGTSYEQYF.

V is TRBV7-2 and J is TRBJ2-2; the D call may be TRBD1 or TRBD2 (5 bases each). Germline-derived CDR1 and CDR2 are SGHTA and FQGNSA. The CDR3 is made up of 15 amino acids. V lost 5 bases to trimming and J lost 5 bases, with 15 bases between them. Here the CDR3 reads CASSKRGLGTGELFF. CDR3 coding DNA: TGTGCCAGCAGCAAACGGGGCTTGGGGACCGGGGAGCTGTTTTTT.

The V call is TRBV13, the J call TRBJ2-3; D is unclear. Germline V CDR1 and CDR2: PRHDT, FYEKMQ (reference sequence). The CDR3 spans 15 residues. Trimming left V 1 base short and J 0 bases short, with 8 bases between. CDR3 nucleotides: TGTGCCAGCAGCTTAGTGCAGGCTAGCACAGATACGCAGTATTTT. This gives the protein CASSLVQASTDTQYF.

V is TRBV7-2 and J is TRBJ2-3; 7 bases align to TRBD2. After removal of 4 bases from V and 5 bases from J, the junction contained 9 bases not matched to a gene. The CDR3 is made up of 15 amino acids. Germline loops: CDR1 SGHTA, CDR2 FQGNSA. The chain's CDR3 is CASSSVGGSVDTQYF. The CDR3 bases are TGTGCCAGCAGCTCCGTCGGCGGGAGCGTAGATACGCAGTATTTT.

The chain uses TRBV9 and TRBJ1-2; D not certain. This CDR3 region has 16 residues. Looked up from germline, CDR1 is SGDLS and CDR2 is YYNGEE. With 0 bases removed from V and 0 bases from J, the gap between germline ends came to 12 bases. DNA for the CDR3: TGTGCCAGCAGCGTAGGTCCGGACGGCGCTAACTATGGCTACACCTTC. Translated: CASSVGPDGANYGYTF.

The V call is TRBV2, the J call TRBJ1-1, with D unresolved. The ends were cut back, 1 base at V and 11 bases at J, with 8 bases in the middle. Looked up from germline, CDR1 is SNHLY and CDR2 is FYNNEI. The CDR3 extends over 11 amino acids. The chain's CDR3 is CASSEGPMAFF. CDR3 nucleotides: TGTGCCAGCAGTGAAGGTCCTATGGCTTTCTTT.

The chain uses TRBV20-1 and TRBJ2-4, with 11 bases matching TRBD1. CDR1 and CDR2 (germline): DFQATT, SNEGSKA (reference sequence). The CDR3 is 15 residues long. The V gene end was trimmed by 0 bases and the J gene end by 6 bases; junction bases not matched to a gene: 4. CDR3 amino acids: CSARDSGTGGNIQYF. For the CDR3, the DNA is TGCAGTGCTAGAGATAGCGGGACAGGGGGAAACATTCAGTACTTC.

The chain uses TRBV20-1 and TRBJ2-5; D may be TRBD1 or TRBD2 (5 bases each). Trimming stripped 1 base from V and 1 base from J, with 16 bases between. Per the germline V gene, CDR1 is DFQATT and CDR2 is SNEGSKA (reference sequence). This CDR3 contains 16 residues. As DNA, the CDR3 is TGCAGTGCTAGAGTCACAGGAGGCCCACGCCAAGAGACCCAGTACTTC. Encoded protein: CSARVTGGPRQETQYF.

In this sample, this clonotype turned up a few times. The V and J genes are TRBV28 and TRBJ1-6; D unclear. This CDR3 contains 16 residues. Germline loops: CDR1 MDHEN, CDR2 SYDVKM. V lost 6 bases to trimming and J lost 0 bases, with 12 bases between them. CDR3: CASSRTLSSYNSPLHF. As DNA, the CDR3 is TGTGCCAGCAGCCGGACCTTGAGCTCCTATAATTCACCCCTCCACTTT.

The chain carries TRBV27 and TRBJ1-2, with D possibly matching TRBD1 (6 bases). The CDR3 sequence is 15 residues long. Germline loops: CDR1 MNHEY, CDR2 SMNVEV (reference sequence). Trimming pared 0 bases from V and 5 bases from J, leaving 13 bases between. CDR3 nucleotide sequence: TGTGCCAGCAGTTTATCCGAGGACAGAGGATATGGCTACACCTTC. Translation: CASSLSEDRGYGYTF.